This T cell receptor beta chain was identified in a study of OX40 agonist ivuxolimab in advanced cancers. With regard to the full study: Ivuxolimab was a fully human IgG2 agonistic monoclonal antibody targeting the costimulatory receptor OX40 (CD134). Intravenous ivuxolimab was administered to patients every 2 weeks at six dose levels: 0.01, 0.1, 0.3, 1.5, 3 and 10 mg/kg. Prior anti-PD-1, anti-PD-L1 or anti-CTLA-4 therapy was permitted, and checkpoint inhibitors had been received by 40% to 50% of dose-escalation patients. Partial responses were achieved by three dose-escalation patients, of whom one had hepatocellular carcinoma and two had cutaneous melanoma. In the dose-escalation cohort, roughly 80% of patients were male, and the mean age was approximately 64 years, with a range of roughly 20 to 80. The purpose of peripheral TCRbeta sequencing was to test whether ivuxolimab changed TCR sequence diversity and led to clonal T-cell expansion. The monotherapy dose-escalation portion (N of about 49 patients) of the phase I ivuxolimab trial is reported in the paper. Of the 50 to 55 dose-escalation patients, hepatocellular carcinoma was present in around 20, melanoma in approximately 15, renal cell carcinoma in 9 and head and neck cancer in 9.

Details on this clone: The specificity of this receptor is unknown. One base away there is no much larger clone; base qualities are not given.

The CDR3 numbers 14 residues from cysteine through phenylalanine. Only CDR3 DNA is held: 42 bases, read in frame from base 1. V lost 2 bases and J lost 2 bases; the stretch between them is 7 bases long. CDR1 and CDR2 (SGHTA, FQGNSA) derive from the germline V gene. The trial excluded patients who had a history of autoimmune disease or who were on systemic immunosuppression. In every dose cohort, peripheral blood was drawn for TCR sequencing at baseline, cycle 4 day 1, and cycle 7 day 1. Samples were obtained from an open-label, multicenter, first-in-human phase I dose-escalation trial of ivuxolimab. Adults with locally advanced or metastatic head and neck squamous cell, hepatocellular, melanoma or renal cell carcinoma were enrolled in the trial. Before TCR sequencing, CD4+ T cells and CD8+ T cells from peripheral blood were sorted into separate populations. Genomic DNA was isolated from the sorted cells so that the TCRbeta CDR3 region could be sequenced. TCRbeta CDR3 regions were sequenced using the immunoSEQ Assay. Drawn from immuneACCESS, this table holds only the in-frame rearrangements with V and J called that TCRdb kept. Clones are partly lost; checked studies trace under half to an unresolved V gene and leave the rest unexplained. The sample yields around 60,000 clones; approximately 85% were counted once. The ten largest account for 3% of the sample.

Findings and caveats that apply to the study as a whole: Low levels of normalized T-cell clonal expansion were also seen in some patients who did not respond. After ivuxolimab, expanded clones were on average more numerous among CD8+ T cells than among CD4+ T cells. Antigen specificity was not determined for the clonally expanded peripheral T cells. In partial responders in the 0.1-3.0 mg/kg groups, normalized peripheral clonal expansion was found to be among the lowest, especially among CD8+ T cells. At doses of 0.1 to 3.0 mg/kg, clonal expansion of both CD4+ and CD8+ T cells in blood was seen between baseline and week 6.

This sequence was found in an adult with an advanced solid tumor such as melanoma, head and neck, liver or kidney cancer. Rearrangement joined TRBV7-2 to TRBJ1-3, with an unclear D gene assignment. Sequenced material: CD4+ or CD8+ T cells sorted from blood, taken in a trial of the OX40 agonist ivuxolimab. In nucleotide form, the sequence is TGTGCCAGCAGCTTATTAGGGACTGGAAACACCATATATTTT. This codes for CASSLLGTGNTIYF.